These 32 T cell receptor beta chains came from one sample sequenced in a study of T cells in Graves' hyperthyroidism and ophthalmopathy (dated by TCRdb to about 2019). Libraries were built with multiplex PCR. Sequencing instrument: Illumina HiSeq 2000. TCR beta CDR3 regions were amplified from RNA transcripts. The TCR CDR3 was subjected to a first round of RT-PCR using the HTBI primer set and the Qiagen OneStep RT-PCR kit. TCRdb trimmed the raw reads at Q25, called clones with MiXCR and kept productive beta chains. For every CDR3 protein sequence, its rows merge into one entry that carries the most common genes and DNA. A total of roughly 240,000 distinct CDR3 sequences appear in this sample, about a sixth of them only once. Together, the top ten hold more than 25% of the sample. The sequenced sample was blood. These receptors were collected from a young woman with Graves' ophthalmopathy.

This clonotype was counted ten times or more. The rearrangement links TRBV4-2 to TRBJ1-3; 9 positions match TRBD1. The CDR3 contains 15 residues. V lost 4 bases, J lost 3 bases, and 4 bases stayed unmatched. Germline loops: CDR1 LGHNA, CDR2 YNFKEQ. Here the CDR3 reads CASSPRTGDGNTIYF. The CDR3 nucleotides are TGTGCCAGCAGCCCGCGGACAGGGGATGGAAACACCATATATTTT.

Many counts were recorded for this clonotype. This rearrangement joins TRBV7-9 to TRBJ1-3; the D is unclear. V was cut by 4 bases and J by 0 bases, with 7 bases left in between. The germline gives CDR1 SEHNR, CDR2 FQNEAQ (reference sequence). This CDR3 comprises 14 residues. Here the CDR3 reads CASSYGSSGNTIYF. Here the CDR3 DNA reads TGTGCCAGCAGCTACGGTTCCTCTGGAAACACCATATATTTT.

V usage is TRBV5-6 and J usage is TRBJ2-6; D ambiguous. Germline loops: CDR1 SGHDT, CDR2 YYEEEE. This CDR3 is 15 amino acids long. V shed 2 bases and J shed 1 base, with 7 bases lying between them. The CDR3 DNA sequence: TGTGCCAGCAGCTTTCAAGTATCTGGGGCCAACGTCCTGACTTTC. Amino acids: CASSFQVSGANVLTF.

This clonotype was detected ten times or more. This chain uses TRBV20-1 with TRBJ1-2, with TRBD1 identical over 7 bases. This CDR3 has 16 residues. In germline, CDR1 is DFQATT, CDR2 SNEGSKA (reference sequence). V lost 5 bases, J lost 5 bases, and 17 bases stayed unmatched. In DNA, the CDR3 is TGCAGTGCTCTCGTATCAGACAGGGCCGGAGGATATGGCTACACCTTC. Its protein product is CSALVSDRAGGYGYTF.

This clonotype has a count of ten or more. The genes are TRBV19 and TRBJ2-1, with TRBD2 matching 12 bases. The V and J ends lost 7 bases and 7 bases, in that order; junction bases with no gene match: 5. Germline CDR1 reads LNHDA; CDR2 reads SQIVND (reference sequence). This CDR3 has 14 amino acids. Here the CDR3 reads CASNPTSGRNEQFF. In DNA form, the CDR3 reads TGTGCCAGTAACCCAACTAGCGGGAGGAATGAGCAGTTCTTC.

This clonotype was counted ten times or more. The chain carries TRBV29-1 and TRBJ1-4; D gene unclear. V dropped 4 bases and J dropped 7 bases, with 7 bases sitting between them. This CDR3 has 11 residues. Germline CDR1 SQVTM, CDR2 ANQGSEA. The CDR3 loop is CSVVAGEKLFF. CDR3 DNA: TGCAGCGTTGTGGCGGGTGAAAAACTGTTTTTT.

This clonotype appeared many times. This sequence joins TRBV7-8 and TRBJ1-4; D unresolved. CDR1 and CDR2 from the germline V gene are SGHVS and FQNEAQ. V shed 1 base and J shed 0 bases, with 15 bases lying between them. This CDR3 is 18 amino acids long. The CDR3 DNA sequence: TGTGCCAGCAGCTTAGAAGTAGGGCCCGCCGCAACTAATGAAAAACTGTTTTTT. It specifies CASSLEVGPAATNEKLFF. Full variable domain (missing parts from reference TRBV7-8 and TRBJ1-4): GAGVSQSPRYKVAKRGQDVALRCDPISGHVSLFWYQQALGQGPEFLTYFQNEAQLDKSGLPSDRFFAERPEGSVSTLKIQRTQQEDSAVYLCASSLEVGPAATNEKLFFGSGTQLSVL.

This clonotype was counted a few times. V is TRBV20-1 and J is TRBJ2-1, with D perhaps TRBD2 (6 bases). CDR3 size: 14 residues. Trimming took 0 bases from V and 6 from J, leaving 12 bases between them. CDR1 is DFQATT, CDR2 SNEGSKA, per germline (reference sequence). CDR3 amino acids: CSARDPGEFNEQFF. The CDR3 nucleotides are TGCAGTGCTAGAGACCCGGGAGAATTCAATGAGCAGTTCTTC.

This chain's CDR3 is CASSALDRGFDTEAFF. Written as DNA, the CDR3 is TGTGCCAGCAGTGCATTGGACAGGGGATTTGACACTGAAGCTTTCTTT. The chain combines TRBV2 with TRBJ1-1, with TRBD1 matching over 9 bases. This CDR3 is built from 16 residues. Germline values: CDR1 SNHLY, CDR2 FYNNEI. V was clipped by 4 bases and J by 3 bases; unmatched bases: 9.

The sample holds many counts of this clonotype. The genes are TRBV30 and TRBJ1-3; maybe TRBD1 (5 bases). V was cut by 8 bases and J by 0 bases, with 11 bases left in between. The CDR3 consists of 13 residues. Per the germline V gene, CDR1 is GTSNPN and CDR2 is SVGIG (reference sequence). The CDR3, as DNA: TGTGCCGGAACGACAGACTCTGGAAACACCATATATTTT. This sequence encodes CAGTTDSGNTIYF.

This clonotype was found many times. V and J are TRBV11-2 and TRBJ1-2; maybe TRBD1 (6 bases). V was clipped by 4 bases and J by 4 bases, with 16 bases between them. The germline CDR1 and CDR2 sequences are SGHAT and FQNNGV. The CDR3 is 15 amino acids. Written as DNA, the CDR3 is TGTGCCAGCAGCTCCCTTAAGGGGGAGGTCTATGGCTACACCTTC. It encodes CASSSLKGEVYGYTF.

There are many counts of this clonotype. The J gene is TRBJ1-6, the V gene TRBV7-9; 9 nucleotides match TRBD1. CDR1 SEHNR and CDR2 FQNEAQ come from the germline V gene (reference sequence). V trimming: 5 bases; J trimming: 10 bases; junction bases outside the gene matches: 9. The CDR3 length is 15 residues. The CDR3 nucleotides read TGTGCCAGCAGCACCCCGACAGGGGGAGAGTCACCCCTCCACTTT. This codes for CASSTPTGGESPLHF. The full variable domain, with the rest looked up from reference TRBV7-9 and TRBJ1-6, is DTGVSQNPRHKITKRGQNVTFRCDPISEHNRLYWYRQTLGQGPEFLTYFQNEAQLEKSRLLSDRFSAERPKGSFSTLEIQRTEQGDSAMYLCASSTPTGGESPLHFGNGTRLTVT.

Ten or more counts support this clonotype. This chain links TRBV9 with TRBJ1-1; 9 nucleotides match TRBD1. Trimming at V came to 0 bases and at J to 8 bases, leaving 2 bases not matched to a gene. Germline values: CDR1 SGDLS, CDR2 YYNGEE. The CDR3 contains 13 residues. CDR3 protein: CASSVADRGEAFF. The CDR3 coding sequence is TGTGCCAGCAGCGTAGCCGACAGGGGGGAAGCTTTCTTT.

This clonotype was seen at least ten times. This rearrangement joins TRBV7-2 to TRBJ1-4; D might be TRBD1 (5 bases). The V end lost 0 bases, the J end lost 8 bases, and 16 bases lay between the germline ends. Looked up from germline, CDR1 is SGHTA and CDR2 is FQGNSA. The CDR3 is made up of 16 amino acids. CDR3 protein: CASSLAVQGGFEKLFF. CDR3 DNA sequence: TGTGCCAGCAGCTTAGCTGTCCAGGGAGGGTTCGAAAAACTGTTTTTT.

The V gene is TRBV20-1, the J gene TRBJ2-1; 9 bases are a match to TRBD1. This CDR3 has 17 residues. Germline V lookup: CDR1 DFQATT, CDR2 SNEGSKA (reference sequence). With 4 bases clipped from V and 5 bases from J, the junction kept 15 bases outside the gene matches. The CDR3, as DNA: TGCAGTGCTACCGGGACAGGGCTCGTACAACCCCACAATGAGCAGTTCTTC. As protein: CSATGTGLVQPHNEQFF.

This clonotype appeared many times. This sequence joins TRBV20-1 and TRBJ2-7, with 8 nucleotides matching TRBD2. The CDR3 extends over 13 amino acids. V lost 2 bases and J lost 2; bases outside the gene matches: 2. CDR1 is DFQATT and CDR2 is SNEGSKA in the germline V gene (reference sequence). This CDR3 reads CSARPGLAYEQYF. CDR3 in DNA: TGCAGTGCTAGACCGGGACTAGCCTACGAGCAGTACTTC.

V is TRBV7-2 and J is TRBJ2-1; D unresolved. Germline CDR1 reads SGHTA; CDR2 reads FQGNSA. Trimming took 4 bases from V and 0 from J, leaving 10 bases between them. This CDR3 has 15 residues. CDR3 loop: CASSYRPSSYNEQFF. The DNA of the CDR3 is TGTGCCAGCAGCTACCGCCCGAGCTCCTACAATGAGCAGTTCTTC.

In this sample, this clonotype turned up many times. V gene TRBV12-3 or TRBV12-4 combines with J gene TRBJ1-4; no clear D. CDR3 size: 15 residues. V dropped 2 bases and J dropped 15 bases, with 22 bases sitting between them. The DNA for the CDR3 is TGTGCCAGCAGTTTAAGGGCAGCCCCGGGTGGAATGGTGTTTTTT. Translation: CASSLRAAPGGMVFF.

The CDR3 reads CASSIGTGGINEQFF. In DNA, the CDR3 is TGTGCCAGCAGCATCGGGACAGGGGGAATCAATGAGCAGTTCTTC. This rearrangement joins TRBV9 to TRBJ2-1; 11 bases match TRBD1. V gave up 4 bases and J gave up 6 bases; unmatched junction bases: 6. This CDR3 is 15 amino acids long. The V gene's germline CDR1 is SGDLS and CDR2 YYNGEE.

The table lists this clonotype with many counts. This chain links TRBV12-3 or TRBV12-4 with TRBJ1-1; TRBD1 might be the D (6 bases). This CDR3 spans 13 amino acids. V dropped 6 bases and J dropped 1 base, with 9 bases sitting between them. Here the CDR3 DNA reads TGTGCCAGCAGGCGGACAGAGAACACTGAAGCTTTCTTT. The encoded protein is CASRRTENTEAFF.

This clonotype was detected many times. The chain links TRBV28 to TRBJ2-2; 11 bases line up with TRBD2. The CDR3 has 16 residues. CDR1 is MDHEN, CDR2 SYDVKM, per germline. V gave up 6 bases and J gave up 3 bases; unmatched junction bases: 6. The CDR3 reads CASRPPGLADTGELFF. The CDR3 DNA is TGTGCCAGCAGGCCCCCGGGACTAGCGGACACCGGGGAGCTGTTTTTT.

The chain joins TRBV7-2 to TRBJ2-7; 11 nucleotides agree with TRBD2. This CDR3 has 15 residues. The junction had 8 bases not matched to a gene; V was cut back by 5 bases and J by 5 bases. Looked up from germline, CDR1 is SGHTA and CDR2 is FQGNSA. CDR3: CASSRGTSGWDEQYF. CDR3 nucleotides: TGTGCCAGCAGCCGAGGGACTAGCGGTTGGGACGAGCAGTACTTC.

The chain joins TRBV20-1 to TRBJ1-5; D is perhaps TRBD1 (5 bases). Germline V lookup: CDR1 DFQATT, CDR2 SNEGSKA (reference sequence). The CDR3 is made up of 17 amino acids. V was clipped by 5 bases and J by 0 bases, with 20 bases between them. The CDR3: CSARRGASGDSNQPQHF. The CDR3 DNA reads TGCAGTGCTCGGAGAGGGGCTTCTGGGGATAGCAATCAGCCCCAGCATTTT.

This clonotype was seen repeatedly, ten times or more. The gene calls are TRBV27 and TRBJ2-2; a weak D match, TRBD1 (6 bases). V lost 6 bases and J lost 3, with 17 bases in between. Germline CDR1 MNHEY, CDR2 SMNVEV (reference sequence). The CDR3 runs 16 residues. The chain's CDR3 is CASRPLDSTYTGELFF. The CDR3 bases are TGTGCCAGCAGACCCTTGGACAGTACCTACACCGGGGAGCTGTTTTTT.

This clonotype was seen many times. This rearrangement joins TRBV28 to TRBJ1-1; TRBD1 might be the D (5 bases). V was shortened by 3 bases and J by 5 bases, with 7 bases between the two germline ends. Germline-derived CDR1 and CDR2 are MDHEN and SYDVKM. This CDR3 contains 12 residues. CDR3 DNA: TGTGCCAGCAGTTTTTGGGGGACTGAAGCTTTCTTT. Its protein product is CASSFWGTEAFF.

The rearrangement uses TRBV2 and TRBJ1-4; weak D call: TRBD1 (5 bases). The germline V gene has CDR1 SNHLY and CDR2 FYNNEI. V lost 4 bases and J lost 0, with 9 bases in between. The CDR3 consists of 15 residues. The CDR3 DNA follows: TGTGCCAGCAGTGGGGGGGGTTCAACTAATGAAAAACTGTTTTTT. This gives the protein CASSGGGSTNEKLFF.

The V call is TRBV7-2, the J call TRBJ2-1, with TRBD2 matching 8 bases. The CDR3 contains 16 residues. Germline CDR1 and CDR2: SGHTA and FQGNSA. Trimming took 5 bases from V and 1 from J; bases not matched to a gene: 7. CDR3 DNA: TGTGCCAGCAGCCTCCGAGCGGGAGTGTCCTACAATGAGCAGTTCTTC. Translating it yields CASSLRAGVSYNEQFF.

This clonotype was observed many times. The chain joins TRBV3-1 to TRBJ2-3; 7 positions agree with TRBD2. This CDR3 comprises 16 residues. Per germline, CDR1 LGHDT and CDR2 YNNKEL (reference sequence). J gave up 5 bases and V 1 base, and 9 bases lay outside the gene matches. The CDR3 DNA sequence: TGTGCCAGCAGCCAAGGGCGAGCGGGGAAGGTAGATACGCAGTATTTT. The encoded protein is CASSQGRAGKVDTQYF.

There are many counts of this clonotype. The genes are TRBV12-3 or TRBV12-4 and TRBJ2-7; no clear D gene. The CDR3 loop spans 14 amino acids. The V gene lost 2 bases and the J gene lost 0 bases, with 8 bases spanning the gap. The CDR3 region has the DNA TGTGCCAGCAGTTTAAACGCAGACTCCTACGAGCAGTACTTC. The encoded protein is CASSLNADSYEQYF.

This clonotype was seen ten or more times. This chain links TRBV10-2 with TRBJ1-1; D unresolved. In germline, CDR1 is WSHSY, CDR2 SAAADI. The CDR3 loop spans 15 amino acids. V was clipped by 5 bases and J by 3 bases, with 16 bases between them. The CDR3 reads CASSSRYLWDTEAFF. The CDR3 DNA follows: TGCGCCAGCAGTAGTCGGTACCTTTGGGACACTGAAGCTTTCTTT.

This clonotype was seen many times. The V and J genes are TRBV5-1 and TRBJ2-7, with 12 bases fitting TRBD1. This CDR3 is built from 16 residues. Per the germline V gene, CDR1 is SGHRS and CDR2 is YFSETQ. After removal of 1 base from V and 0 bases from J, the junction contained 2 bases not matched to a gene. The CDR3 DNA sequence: TGCGCCAGCAGCTTGAGGGACAGGGGGCGCTCCTACGAGCAGTACTTC. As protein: CASSLRDRGRSYEQYF.

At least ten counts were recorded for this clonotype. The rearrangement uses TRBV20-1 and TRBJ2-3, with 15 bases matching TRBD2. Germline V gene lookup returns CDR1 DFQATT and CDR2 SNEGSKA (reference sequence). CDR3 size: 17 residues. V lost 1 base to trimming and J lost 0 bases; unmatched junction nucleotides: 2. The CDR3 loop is CSARGTSGGVSTDTQYF. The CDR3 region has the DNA TGCAGTGCTAGAGGGACTAGCGGGGGGGTCAGCACAGATACGCAGTATTTT.